What follows is one T cell receptor beta chain and its context. V lost 0 bases, J lost 5 bases, and 13 bases lay in between. The germline V gene encodes CDR1 LNHDA and CDR2 SQIVND (reference sequence). The CDR3 totals 16 residues. The source of the sample is a study of blood T cell repertoires in COVID-19. Whole-study context: PBMCs, B-cell-depleted T cells, or T cells provided the cDNA or gDNA that made up the material.

Profiling relied on immunoSEQ multiplex PCR, and the TCRdb table lists in-frame clones only, not all of them. The sample holds roughly 64,000 clones, 70% to 90% seen once. This receptor was obtained from a man over 45 with active COVID-19. The chain carries TRBV19 and TRBJ2-2; D not certain. The sequencing sample was made of peripheral blood. Written as DNA, the CDR3 is TGTGCCAGTAGTATAGATCACACCGCCACAACCGGGGAGCTGTTTTTT. This sequence encodes CASSIDHTATTGELFF.